Following are 29 T cell receptor beta chains from one sample sequenced in a study of OX40 agonist ivuxolimab in advanced cancers. To prepare the library, the immunoSEQ multiplex PCR assay was applied. Here the immuneACCESS table is served through TCRdb, limited to in-frame sequences with V and J called. Missing clones are a known gap in these copies; in checked studies unresolved V genes cover under half, and the rest lacks a known reason. This sample is represented by fewer than 95,000 clones; around 90% of them were singletons. The ten largest account for approximately 0.43% of the sample. The material sequenced was CD4+ or CD8+ T cells sorted from blood, taken in a trial of the OX40 agonist ivuxolimab. These receptors all come from an adult with an advanced solid tumor such as melanoma, head and neck, liver or kidney cancer.

This chain connects TRBV6-1 to TRBJ2-4; 10 bases agree with TRBD1. The germline V gene encodes CDR1 MNHNS and CDR2 SASEGT. This CDR3 comprises 15 residues. V lost 7 bases to trimming and J lost 8 bases; unmatched junction nucleotides: 11. CDR3: CASTRQTGGTDIQYF. The CDR3 nucleotides read TGTGCCAGCACCAGACAGACAGGGGGCACGGACATTCAGTACTTC.

The rearrangement links TRBV5-4 to TRBJ2-7; D possibly corresponds to TRBD2 (6 bases). The CDR3 sequence is 13 residues long. Between the trimmed V and J ends, which lost 0 bases and 5 bases, there was a span of 9 bases. Germline V gene sequence: CDR1 SGHNT, CDR2 YYREEE (reference sequence). CDR3 bases: TGTGCCAGCAGCTTGGACCGGGGGAACGAGCAGTACTTC. Translation: CASSLDRGNEQYF.

The V gene is TRBV5-8, the J gene TRBJ1-5, with a weak D call TRBD1 (5 bases). CDR1 and CDR2 from the germline V gene are SGHTS and YDEGEE. V was clipped by 7 bases and J by 8 bases, with 25 bases between them. There are 16 residues in the CDR3. The CDR3 bases are TGTGCCAGCTCCCACCGGGGGAGAGGGCTTGGAGAGCCCCAGCATTTT. Translating it yields CASSHRGRGLGEPQHF.

The gene calls are TRBV10-3 and TRBJ2-7, with 12 bases aligning to TRBD2. The length of the CDR3 is 13 residues. Germline V gene sequence: CDR1 ENHRY, CDR2 SYGVKD. V gave up 5 bases and J gave up 13 bases; unmatched junction bases: 9. CDR3 region: CAISPSRTSGIYF. The CDR3 nucleotides are TGTGCCATCAGTCCCTCCAGGACTAGCGGGATTTACTTC.

The chain joins TRBV2 to TRBJ2-1; D uncertain. V shed 4 bases and J shed 4 bases, with 2 bases lying between them. The CDR3 is 11 residues long. Germline V CDR1 and CDR2: SNHLY, FYNNEI. The CDR3 spells CASSAYNEQFF. In nucleotides, the CDR3 is TGTGCCAGCAGTGCTTACAATGAGCAGTTCTTC.

V is TRBV28 and J is TRBJ2-2; 14 bases map to TRBD2. This CDR3 has 18 amino acids. Germline V CDR1 and CDR2: MDHEN, SYDVKM. V shed 5 bases and J 6 bases; nucleotides not matched to a gene: 11. The CDR3 DNA follows: TGTGCCAGCAGTGGGACTAGCGGGAGTAGGCGGTTGCCCGGGGAGCTGTTTTTT. Protein product: CASSGTSGSRRLPGELFF.

CDR3 nucleotide sequence: TGCAGCGCTCTGGAGGGGGAGGCGAACACTGAAGCTTTCTTT. It translates to CSALEGEANTEAFF. The genes are TRBV29-1 and TRBJ1-1, with a weak D call TRBD1 (6 bases). This CDR3 spans 14 amino acids. V was shortened by 7 bases and J by 1 base, with 16 bases between the two germline ends. Germline CDR1 SQVTM, CDR2 ANQGSEA.

This clone appeared a single time. The V gene is TRBV10-3, the J gene TRBJ2-1, with D possibly being TRBD1 (6 bases). The CDR3 spans 11 residues. The germline CDR1 and CDR2 sequences are ENHRY and SYGVKD. The CDR3 nucleotides read TGTGTCGCAAGGGGGAACAATGAGCAGTTCTTC. Translation gives CVARGNNEQFF.

The rearrangement links TRBV11-2 to TRBJ2-2; 9 nucleotides agree with TRBD1. CDR3 length: 17 amino acids. CDR1 is SGHAT and CDR2 is FQNNGV in the germline V gene. J gave up 3 bases and V 1 base, and 6 bases lay outside the gene matches. CDR3 protein: CASSLVGGTGYTGELFF. Here the CDR3 DNA reads TGTGCCAGCAGCTTAGTGGGAGGGACAGGGTACACCGGGGAGCTGTTTTTT.

The chain is built from TRBV28 and TRBJ2-2; TRBD2 agrees at 7 bases. This CDR3 contains 14 residues. The ends lost 6 bases at V and 0 bases at J; junction bases unmatched: 1. Germline-derived CDR1 and CDR2 are MDHEN and SYDVKM. In DNA, the CDR3 is TGTGCCAGCAGCCTAGCGGCGAACACCGGGGAGCTGTTTTTT. Protein sequence: CASSLAANTGELFF.

V usage is TRBV28 and J usage is TRBJ1-1, with no clear D. The CDR3 is made up of 17 amino acids. The germline CDR1 and CDR2 sequences are MDHEN and SYDVKM. The V end was cut by 8 bases, the J end by 1 base, with 23 bases between. As DNA, the CDR3 is TGTGCCAGCGGTGTGGACGGTCTTAGAAGGTCGAACACTGAAGCTTTCTTT. Its protein product is CASGVDGLRRSNTEAFF. Combining the CDR3 with reference TRBV28 and TRBJ1-1 gives the whole variable domain DVKVTQSSRYLVKRTGEKVFLECVQDMDHENMFWYRQDPGLGLRLIYFSYDVKMKEKGDIPEGYSVSREKKERFSLILESASTNQTSMYLCASGVDGLRRSNTEAFFGQGTRLTVV.

The J gene is TRBJ2-3, the V gene TRBV10-3; D remains ambiguous. The germline V gene has CDR1 ENHRY and CDR2 SYGVKD. Trimming stripped 5 bases from V and 4 bases from J, with 13 bases between. This CDR3 has 14 amino acids. CDR3 residues: CAISRAVMSDTQYF. DNA for the CDR3: TGTGCCATCAGTCGGGCCGTTATGTCAGATACGCAGTATTTT.

V and J are TRBV29-1 and TRBJ2-1; 13 bases align to TRBD2. The junction had 6 bases not matched to a gene; V was cut back by 3 bases and J by 4 bases. This CDR3 is built from 16 residues. CDR1 is SQVTM and CDR2 is ANQGSEA in the germline V gene. The DNA of the CDR3 is TGCAGCGTTGACCCGCCGGGACTAGCGGGGTACAATGAGCAGTTCTTC. Amino acid sequence: CSVDPPGLAGYNEQFF.

The chain recombines TRBV7-9 with TRBJ1-1; D is perhaps TRBD1 (5 bases). Trimming removed 8 bases from V and 0 bases from J, with 13 bases in between. The CDR3 loop spans 14 amino acids. CDR1 and CDR2 (germline): SEHNR, FQNEAQ (reference sequence). CDR3 DNA sequence: TGTGCCAGCCGCCCCAGACAGCTGAACACTGAAGCTTTCTTT. The encoded protein is CASRPRQLNTEAFF.

V and J are TRBV7-2 and TRBJ2-1; weak D call: TRBD2 (6 bases). Germline V gene sequence: CDR1 SGHTA, CDR2 FQGNSA. The germline V and J ends were trimmed by 5 bases and 0 bases, with 11 bases remaining between them. The CDR3 consists of 15 residues. CDR3 DNA sequence: TGTGCCAGCAGCAGGGGACTCAACTCCTACAATGAGCAGTTCTTC. Its protein product is CASSRGLNSYNEQFF.

The chain carries TRBV9 and TRBJ2-3, with D uncertain. The CDR3 has 14 amino acids. CDR1 is SGDLS, CDR2 YYNGEE, per germline. Trimming shortened V by 0 bases and J by 9 bases, and 14 bases separated the two germline ends. CDR3 sequence (DNA): TGTGCCAGCAGCGTAGAGCTAGTCAGTGGAACGCAGTATTTT. Translation gives CASSVELVSGTQYF. The variable domain in full, with the rest retrieved from reference TRBV9 and TRBJ2-3, is DSGVTQTPKHLITATGQRVTLRCSPRSGDLSVYWYQQSLDQGLQFLIQYYNGEERAKGNILERFSAQQFPDLHSELNLSSLELGDSALYFCASSVELVSGTQYFGPGTRLTVL.

The chain recombines TRBV6-5 with TRBJ1-5; D remains unclear. The germline V gene has CDR1 MNHEY and CDR2 SVGAGI. Trimming took 5 bases from V and 4 from J, leaving 15 bases between them. This CDR3 comprises 15 residues. Here the CDR3 DNA reads TGTGCCAGCAGTCCTAACGGCAGGCCAAATCAGCCCCAGCATTTT. Translating gives CASSPNGRPNQPQHF.

This chain connects TRBV6-6 to TRBJ2-1; unclear D gene. The CDR3 has 11 amino acids. Trimming took off 5 bases at V and 3 bases at J, with 2 bases between the two ends. Germline CDR1 MNHNY, CDR2 SVGAGI (reference sequence). For the CDR3, the DNA is TGTGCCAGCAGTCTCTACAATGAGCAGTTCTTC. As protein: CASSLYNEQFF.

The rearrangement joins TRBV19 to TRBJ1-4; a possible D gene is TRBD1 (6 bases). CDR3 length equals 15 residues. Trimming shortened V by 6 bases and J by 1 base, and 12 bases separated the two germline ends. Germline values: CDR1 LNHDA, CDR2 SQIVND (reference sequence). The CDR3: CASRRTDLTNEKLFF. In DNA, the CDR3 is TGTGCCAGTAGGAGGACAGACTTAACTAATGAAAAACTGTTTTTT.

The CDR3, as DNA: TGTGCCAGCAGCGAGACTAGCGGGAGGTTTGTCAATGAGCAGTTCTTC. It translates to CASSETSGRFVNEQFF. The V call is TRBV5-4, the J call TRBJ2-1, with TRBD2 matching 13 bases. V was pared by 4 bases and J by 6 bases, with 7 bases of the junction left unmatched. Germline V CDR1 and CDR2: SGHNT, YYREEE (reference sequence). The CDR3 is 16 residues long.

The V call is TRBV28, the J call TRBJ2-7; D not resolved. CDR1 is MDHEN and CDR2 is SYDVKM in the germline V gene. V lost 8 bases and J lost 9, with 14 bases in between. The CDR3 is 11 residues long. CDR3 amino acids: CASASLSGQYF. CDR3 bases: TGTGCCAGCGCTTCGTTGTCCGGGCAGTACTTC.

The J gene is TRBJ1-2, the V gene TRBV27; D is perhaps TRBD1 (6 bases). V lost 5 bases to trimming and J lost 1 base, with 11 bases between them. The CDR3 spans 14 residues. Germline CDR1 is MNHEY and CDR2 is SMNVEV (reference sequence). The CDR3 spells CASSPKGGNYGYTF. The DNA of the CDR3 is TGTGCCAGCAGTCCTAAGGGGGGTAACTATGGCTACACCTTC.

V and J are TRBV5-1 and TRBJ2-7; D is undetermined. The CDR3 contains 13 residues. V was pared by 4 bases and J by 2 bases, with 10 bases between. The germline CDR1 and CDR2 sequences are SGHRS and YFSETQ. CDR3 region: CASSPTGPYEQYF. The CDR3 DNA is TGCGCCAGCAGCCCCACGGGTCCCTACGAGCAGTACTTC.

The chain is built from TRBV6-5 and TRBJ1-6; 7 bases align to TRBD1. The germline CDR1 and CDR2 sequences are MNHEY and SVGAGI. The CDR3 runs to 14 residues. After removal of 5 bases from V and 5 bases from J, the junction contained 3 bases not matched to a gene. This CDR3 is CASSPGTDNSPLHF. The CDR3 DNA reads TGTGCCAGCAGTCCCGGGACAGATAATTCACCCCTCCACTTT.

To note about this clone: Different DNA sequences within this sample yield the same CDR3. The CDR3 region is CASSGDEKLFF. The CDR3 DNA follows: TGTGCCAGCAGCGGAGATGAAAAACTGTTTTTT. V and J are TRBV9 and TRBJ1-4; D is ambiguous. The V end was cut by 3 bases, the J end by 6 bases, with 3 bases between. Germline assignment: CDR1 SGDLS and CDR2 YYNGEE. CDR3 length: 11 amino acids. Filled out from reference TRBV9 and TRBJ1-4, the complete variable domain reads DSGVTQTPKHLITATGQRVTLRCSPRSGDLSVYWYQQSLDQGLQFLIQYYNGEERAKGNILERFSAQQFPDLHSELNLSSLELGDSALYFCASSGDEKLFFGSGTQLSVL.

The chain uses TRBV5-1 and TRBJ2-3, with D hard to call. V was pared by 4 bases and J by 0 bases, with 9 bases between. The length of the CDR3 is 14 residues. Germline values: CDR1 SGHRS, CDR2 YFSETQ. The CDR3 loop reads CASSIITSTDTQYF. CDR3 nucleotides: TGCGCCAGCAGCATTATCACTAGCACAGATACGCAGTATTTT.

The count of this clone is one. This rearrangement joins TRBV23-1 to TRBJ2-2; tentative D call: TRBD1 (5 bases). TRBV23-1 is reported as an ORF; its role is uncertain. The CDR3 is made up of 17 amino acids. Trimming pared 7 bases from V and 3 bases from J, leaving 21 bases between. DNA of the CDR3: TGCGCCAGCAAAGGCATTTCTACAGGTTGTTACACCGGGGAGCTGTTTTTT. Translated, it gives CASKGISTGCYTGELFF.

The genes are TRBV28 and TRBJ2-1; 7 nucleotides line up with TRBD1. Germline lookup yields CDR1 MDHEN and CDR2 SYDVKM. CDR3 length: 14 residues. Losses at the gene ends were 6 bases for V and 4 bases for J; bases not matched to a gene: 6. The CDR3 spells CASSTGTAYNEQFF. Here the CDR3 DNA reads TGTGCCAGCAGCACCGGGACAGCTTACAATGAGCAGTTCTTC.

V is TRBV29-1 and J is TRBJ2-7; D call uncertain. The germline V gene encodes CDR1 SQVTM and CDR2 ANQGSEA. V was trimmed by 7 bases and J by 5 bases, leaving 15 bases between them. CDR3 size: 12 residues. This chain's CDR3 is CSAAPQFDEQYF. CDR3 DNA sequence: TGCAGCGCCGCCCCGCAGTTCGACGAGCAGTACTTC.